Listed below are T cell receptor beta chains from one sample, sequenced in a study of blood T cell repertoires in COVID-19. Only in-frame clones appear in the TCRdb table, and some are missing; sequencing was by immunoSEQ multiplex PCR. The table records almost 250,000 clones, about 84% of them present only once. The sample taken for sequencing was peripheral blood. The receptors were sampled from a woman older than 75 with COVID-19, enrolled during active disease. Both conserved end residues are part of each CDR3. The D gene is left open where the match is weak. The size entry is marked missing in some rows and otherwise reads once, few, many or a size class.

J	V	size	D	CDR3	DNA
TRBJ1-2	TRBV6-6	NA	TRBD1	CASSYGQGANYGYTF	TGTGCCAGCAGTTACGGACAGGGGGCGAACTATGGCTACACCTTC
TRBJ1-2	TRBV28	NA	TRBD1	CATGTVEGYTF	TGTGCCACCGGGACAGTGGAGGGCTACACCTTC
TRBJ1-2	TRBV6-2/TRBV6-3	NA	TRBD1	CASSKGQVGGYTF	TGTGCCAGCAGTAAGGGACAGGTCGGAGGCTACACCTTC
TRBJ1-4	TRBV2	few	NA	CASSERGGNEKLFF	TGTGCCAGCAGTGAACGGGGGGGTAATGAAAAACTGTTTTTT
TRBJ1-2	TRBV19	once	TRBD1	CASSGTGDFSLNYGYTF	TGTGCCAGTAGTGGGACAGGGGACTTCTCCCTTAACTATGGCTACACCTTC
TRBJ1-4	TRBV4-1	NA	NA	CASSQQFMQGEKLFF	TGCGCCAGCAGCCAGCAGTTTATGCAGGGAGAAAAACTGTTTTTT
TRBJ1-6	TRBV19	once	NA	CASTPAGGLIYDSPLHF	TGTGCCAGTACCCCTGCGGGGGGGCTCATATATGATTCACCCCTCCACTTT
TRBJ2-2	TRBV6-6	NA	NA	CASSYTGEEVFF	TGTGCCAGCAGTTACACCGGGGAGGAAGTGTTTTTT
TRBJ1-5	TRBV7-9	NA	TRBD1	CASSQTGEGYSNQPQHF	TGTGCCAGCAGCCAGACAGGGGAAGGTTATAGCAATCAGCCCCAGCATTTT
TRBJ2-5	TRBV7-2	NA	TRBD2	CASSSGLAGAQETQYF	TGTGCCAGCAGCAGCGGACTAGCGGGGGCCCAAGAGACCCAGTACTTC
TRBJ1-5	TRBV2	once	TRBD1	CASSEAFGQGNQPQHF	TGTGCCAGCAGTGAAGCATTTGGACAGGGGAATCAGCCCCAGCATTTT
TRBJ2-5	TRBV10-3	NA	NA	CAISAGRARQETQYF	TGTGCCATCAGTGCAGGCAGGGCCCGACAAGAGACCCAGTACTTC
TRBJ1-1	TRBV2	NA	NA	CASRPRTDTEAFF	TGTGCCAGCAGACCGAGGACAGACACTGAAGCTTTCTTT
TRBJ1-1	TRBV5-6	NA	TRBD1	CASSLKQGQMNTEAFF	TGTGCCAGCAGCCTTAAACAGGGACAGATGAACACTGAAGCTTTCTTT
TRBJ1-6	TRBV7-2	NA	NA	CASSLVGDFNSPLHF	TGTGCCAGCAGCTTAGTTGGGGACTTCAATTCACCCCTCCACTTT
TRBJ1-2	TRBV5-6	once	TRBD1	CASSFRSGGYGYTF	TGTGCCAGCAGCTTTAGGTCAGGGGGCTATGGCTACACCTTC
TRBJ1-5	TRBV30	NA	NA	CAWSTQGLQPQHF	TGTGCCTGGAGTACGCAGGGACTTCAGCCCCAGCATTTT
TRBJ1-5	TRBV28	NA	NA	CASSLARDGQPQHF	TGTGCCAGCAGTTTGGCCAGGGATGGTCAGCCCCAGCATTTT
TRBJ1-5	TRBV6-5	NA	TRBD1	CASSRGTGAQPQHF	TGTGCCAGCAGCCGCGGGACAGGGGCCCAGCCCCAGCATTTT
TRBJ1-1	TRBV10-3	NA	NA	CAIKTDLNTEAFF	TGTGCCATCAAGACAGACTTGAACACTGAAGCTTTCTTT
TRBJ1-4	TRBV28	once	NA	CASSTSGGGEKLFF	TGTGCCAGCAGTACATCCGGGGGAGGTGAAAAACTGTTTTTT
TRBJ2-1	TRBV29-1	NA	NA	CSVQQLAPSSYNEQFF	TGCAGCGTTCAACAGCTAGCGCCGAGCTCCTACAATGAGCAGTTCTTC
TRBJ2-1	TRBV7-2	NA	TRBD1	CASRLDRGGYNEQFF	TGTGCCAGCAGATTAGACAGGGGCGGGTACAATGAGCAGTTCTTC
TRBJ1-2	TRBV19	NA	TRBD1	CASRLGQDYGYTF	TGTGCCAGTAGGTTGGGACAGGACTATGGCTACACCTTC
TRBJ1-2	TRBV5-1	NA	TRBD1	CASSSSGQDARGYTF	TGCGCCAGCAGCTCCTCCGGACAGGATGCCCGCGGCTACACCTTC
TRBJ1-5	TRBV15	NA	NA	CATSREDGGWSNQPQHF	TGTGCCACCAGCAGAGAGGACGGGGGATGGAGCAATCAGCCCCAGCATTTT
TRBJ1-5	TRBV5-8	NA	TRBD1	CASSALTGGAGNSNQPQHF	TGTGCCAGCAGCGCCCTGACAGGGGGCGCGGGAAATAGCAATCAGCCCCAGCATTTT
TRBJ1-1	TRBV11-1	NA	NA	CASSPRVRGEAFF	TGTGCCAGCAGCCCTCGAGTCAGGGGTGAGGCTTTCTTT
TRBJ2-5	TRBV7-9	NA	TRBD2	CASSSGLARETQYF	TGTGCCAGCAGCTCAGGACTAGCCAGAGAGACCCAGTACTTC
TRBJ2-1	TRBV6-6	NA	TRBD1	CASRGGQGGLFF	TGTGCCAGCAGAGGTGGACAGGGCGGGTTATTCTTC
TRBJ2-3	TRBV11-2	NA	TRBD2	CASSFHRLAGVGTDTQYF	TGTGCCAGCAGCTTTCACCGACTAGCGGGGGTGGGCACAGATACGCAGTATTTT
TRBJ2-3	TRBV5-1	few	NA	CASSWGGRSTDTQYF	TGCGCCAGCAGCTGGGGGGGCAGAAGCACAGATACGCAGTATTTT
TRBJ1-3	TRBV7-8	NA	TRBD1	CASSLDAGGTVTIYF	TGTGCCAGCAGCTTAGATGCAGGGGGGACTGTCACCATATATTTT
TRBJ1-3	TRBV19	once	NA	CASSTETVGNTIYF	TGTGCCAGTAGCACCGAAACAGTCGGAAACACCATATATTTT
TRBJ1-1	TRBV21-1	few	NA	CASSPLGEGPNTEAFF	TGTGCCAGCAGCCCCCTTGGGGAGGGACCGAACACTGAAGCTTTCTTT
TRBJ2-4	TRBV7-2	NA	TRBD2	CASSFTGGTKNIQYF	TGTGCCAGCAGCTTTACGGGGGGGACGAAAAACATTCAGTACTTC
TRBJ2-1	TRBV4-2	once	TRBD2	CASSQVSGGYNEQFF	TGTGCCAGCAGCCAAGTTAGCGGGGGCTACAATGAGCAGTTCTTC
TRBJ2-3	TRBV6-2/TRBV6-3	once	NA	CASSLRTASTDTQYF	TGTGCCAGCAGTTTAAGGACTGCTAGCACAGATACGCAGTATTTT
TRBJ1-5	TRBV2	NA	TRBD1	CASSEIELGRGDHF	TGTGCCAGCAGTGAAATAGAATTGGGCAGGGGGGATCATTTT
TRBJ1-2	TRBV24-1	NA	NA	CATSDLRGYGYTF	TGTGCCACCAGTGATTTGCGGGGGTATGGCTACACCTTC
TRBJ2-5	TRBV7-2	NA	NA	CASSLRRGPQETQYF	TGTGCCAGCAGCTTACGGCGGGGTCCCCAAGAGACCCAGTACTTC
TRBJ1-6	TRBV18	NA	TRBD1	CASSPGQGISPLHF	TGTGCCAGCTCACCCGGACAGGGGATATCACCCCTCCACTTT
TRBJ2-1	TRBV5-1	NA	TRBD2	CASSLSGGPNEQFF	TGCGCCAGCAGCCTTAGCGGGGGCCCCAATGAGCAGTTCTTC
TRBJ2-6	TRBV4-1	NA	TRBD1	CASSADWTGVVVLTF	TGCGCCAGCAGCGCCGATTGGACAGGGGTCGTCGTCCTGACTTTC
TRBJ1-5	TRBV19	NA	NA	CASSGTTPNQPQHF	TGTGCCAGTAGTGGGACAACTCCAAATCAGCCCCAGCATTTT
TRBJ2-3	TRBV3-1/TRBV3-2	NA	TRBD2	CASSQDSWRGGPDTQYF	TGTGCCAGCAGCCAAGATAGTTGGCGGGGGGGCCCAGATACGCAGTATTTT
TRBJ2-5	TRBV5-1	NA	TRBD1	CASSRTGGLETQYF	TGCGCCAGCAGCAGGACAGGGGGATTAGAGACCCAGTACTTC
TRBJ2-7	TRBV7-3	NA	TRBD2	CASSGGGSNYEQYF	TGTGCCAGCTCCGGCGGGGGGTCGAACTACGAGCAGTACTTC
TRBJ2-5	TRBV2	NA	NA	CASSEMRETQYF	TGTGCCAGCAGTGAAATGAGGGAGACCCAGTACTTC
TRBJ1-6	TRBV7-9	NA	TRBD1	CASSSGQGMGYNSPLHF	TGTGCCAGCAGCTCGGGACAGGGGATGGGGTATAATTCACCCCTCCACTTT
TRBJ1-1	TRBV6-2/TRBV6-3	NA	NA	CASSFKDSDTEAFF	TGTGCCAGCAGTTTTAAAGACAGCGACACTGAAGCTTTCTTT